This record concerns one T cell receptor (beta chain) sequence. This entry belongs to a study of blood T cell repertoires in COVID-19. The overall study: PBMCs, B-cell-depleted T cells, or T cells were the source of the cDNA or gDNA that made up the material.

Germline V gives CDR1 ENHRY, CDR2 SYGVKD. The junction had 4 bases not matched to a gene; V was cut back by 6 bases and J by 3 bases. This CDR3 spans 14 amino acids. This table comes from immunoSEQ multiplex PCR, and its TCRdb copy is limited to in-frame clones, with some not included. This table holds 100,000 to 120,000 clones, less than 90% found once. This sequence was found in a man between 45 and 60 years old with acute or convalescent COVID-19. The gene calls are TRBV10-3 and TRBJ2-1; 8 bases line up with TRBD2. Source material: peripheral blood. The CDR3 nucleotides read TGTGCCATCAGGACCGGGACTAGCTACAATGAGCAGTTCTTC. Translated, it gives CAIRTGTSYNEQFF.